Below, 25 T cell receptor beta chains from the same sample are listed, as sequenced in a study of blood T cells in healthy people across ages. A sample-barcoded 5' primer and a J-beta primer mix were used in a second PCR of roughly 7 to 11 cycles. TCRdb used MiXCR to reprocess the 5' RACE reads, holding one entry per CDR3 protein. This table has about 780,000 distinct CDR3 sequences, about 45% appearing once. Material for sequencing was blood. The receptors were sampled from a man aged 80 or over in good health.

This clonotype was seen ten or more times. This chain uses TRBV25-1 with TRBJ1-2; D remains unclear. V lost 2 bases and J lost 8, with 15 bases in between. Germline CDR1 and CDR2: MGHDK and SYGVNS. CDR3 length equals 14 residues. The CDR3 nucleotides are TGTGCCAGCAGTGAAGACACCCGGGCGGGGGGCTACACCTTC. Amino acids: CASSEDTRAGGYTF.

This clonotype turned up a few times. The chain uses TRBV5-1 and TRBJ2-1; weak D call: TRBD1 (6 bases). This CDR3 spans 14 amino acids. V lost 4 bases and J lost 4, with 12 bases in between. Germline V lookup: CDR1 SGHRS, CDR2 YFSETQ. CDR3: CASSVDRRYNEQFF. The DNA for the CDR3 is TGCGCCAGCAGCGTCGACAGGCGTTACAATGAGCAGTTCTTC.

CDR3 residues: CASSLDNERGYTF. CDR3 bases: TGTGCCAGCAGTCTGGACAACGAGAGGGGCTACACCTTC. The rearrangement links TRBV28 to TRBJ1-2, with D perhaps matching TRBD1 (5 bases). Trimming took off 5 bases at V and 8 bases at J, with 15 bases between the two ends. Germline CDR1 MDHEN, CDR2 SYDVKM. This CDR3 is 13 amino acids long.

As DNA, the CDR3 is TGTGCCAGCAGCCGCAACTGGGAAGCTTTCTTT. Translating gives CASSRNWEAFF. The chain uses TRBV7-9 and TRBJ1-1; no clear D gene. V dropped 5 bases and J dropped 8 bases, with 9 bases sitting between them. Looked up from germline, CDR1 is SEHNR and CDR2 is FQNEAQ (reference sequence). The CDR3 sequence is 11 residues long.

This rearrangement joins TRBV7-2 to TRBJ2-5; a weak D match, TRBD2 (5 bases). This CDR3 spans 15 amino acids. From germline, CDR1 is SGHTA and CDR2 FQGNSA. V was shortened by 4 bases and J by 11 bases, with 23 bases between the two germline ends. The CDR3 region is CASSSDYYAFNDQYF. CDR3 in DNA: TGTGCCAGCAGCTCCGACTACTACGCTTTCAATGATCAGTACTTC.

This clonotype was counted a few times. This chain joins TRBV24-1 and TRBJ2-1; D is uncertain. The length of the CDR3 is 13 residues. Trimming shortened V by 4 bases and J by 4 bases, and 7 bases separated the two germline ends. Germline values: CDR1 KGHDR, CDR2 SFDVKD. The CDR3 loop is CATSDYKYNEQFF. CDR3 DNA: TGTGCCACCAGTGACTACAAATACAATGAGCAGTTCTTC.

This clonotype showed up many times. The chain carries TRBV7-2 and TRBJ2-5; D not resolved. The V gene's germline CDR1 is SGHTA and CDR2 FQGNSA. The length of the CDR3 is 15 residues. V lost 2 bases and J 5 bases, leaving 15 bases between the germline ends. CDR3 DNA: TGTGCCAGCAGCTTAACGGCCAGCCGAAGGGAGACCCAGTACTTC. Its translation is CASSLTASRRETQYF.

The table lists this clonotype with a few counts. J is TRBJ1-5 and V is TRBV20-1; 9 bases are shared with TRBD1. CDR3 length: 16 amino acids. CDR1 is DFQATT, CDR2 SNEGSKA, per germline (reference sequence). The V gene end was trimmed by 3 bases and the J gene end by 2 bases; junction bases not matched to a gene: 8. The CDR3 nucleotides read TGCAGTGCTAGCAAGGGACAGGGTTTGGGCAATCAGCCCCAGCATTTT. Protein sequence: CSASKGQGLGNQPQHF.

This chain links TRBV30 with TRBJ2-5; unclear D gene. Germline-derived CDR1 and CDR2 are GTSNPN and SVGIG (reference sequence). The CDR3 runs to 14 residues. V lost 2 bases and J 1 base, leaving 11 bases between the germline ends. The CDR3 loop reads CAWSRDTSQETQYF. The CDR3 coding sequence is TGTGCCTGGAGTCGTGACACCTCCCAAGAGACCCAGTACTTC.

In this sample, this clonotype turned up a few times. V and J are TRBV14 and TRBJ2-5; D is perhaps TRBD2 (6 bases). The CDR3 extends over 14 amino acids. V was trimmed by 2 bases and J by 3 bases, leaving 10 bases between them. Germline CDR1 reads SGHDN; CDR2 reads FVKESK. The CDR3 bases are TGTGCCAGCAGCCAAATAGCTAGCGAAGAGACCCAGTACTTC. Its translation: CASSQIASEETQYF.

CDR3 protein: CASGSLQGARKTQYF. The CDR3 bases are TGTGCCAGCGGGTCCTTACAGGGTGCCCGGAAGACCCAGTACTTC. The rearrangement joins TRBV6-5 to TRBJ2-5, with D perhaps TRBD1 (6 bases). The CDR3 consists of 15 residues. Trimming cost V 8 bases and J 6 bases, with 22 bases left between them. CDR1 is MNHEY, CDR2 SVGAGI, per germline.

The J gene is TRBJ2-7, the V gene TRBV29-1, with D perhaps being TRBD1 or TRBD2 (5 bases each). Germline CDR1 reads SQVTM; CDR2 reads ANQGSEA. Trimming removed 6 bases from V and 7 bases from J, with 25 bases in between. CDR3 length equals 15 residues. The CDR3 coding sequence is TGCAGCGTCTTGATGGGACCTACCTACGGACATGAGCAGTACTTC. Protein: CSVLMGPTYGHEQYF.

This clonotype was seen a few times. The CDR3, as DNA: TGCGCCAGCAGCCAAGAGGGGCGGGGGGGCGCGAGCTCCTACAATGAGCAGTTCTTC. Translating gives CASSQEGRGGASSYNEQFF. The chain recombines TRBV4-1 with TRBJ2-1, with 9 bases fitting TRBD2. The CDR3 has 19 amino acids. Germline CDR1 is MGHRA and CDR2 is YSYEKL. With V trimmed by 0 bases and J by 0 bases, 9 bases remained unmatched.

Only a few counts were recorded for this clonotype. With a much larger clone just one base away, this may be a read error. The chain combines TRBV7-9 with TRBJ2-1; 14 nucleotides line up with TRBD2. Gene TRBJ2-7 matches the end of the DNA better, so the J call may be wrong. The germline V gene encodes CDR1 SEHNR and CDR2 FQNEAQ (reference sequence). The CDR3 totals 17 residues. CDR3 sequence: CASSLGRLAGGPHEQYF. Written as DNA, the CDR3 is TGTGCCAGCAGCTTAGGCCGACTAGCGGGAGGGCCTCATGAGCAGTACTTC.

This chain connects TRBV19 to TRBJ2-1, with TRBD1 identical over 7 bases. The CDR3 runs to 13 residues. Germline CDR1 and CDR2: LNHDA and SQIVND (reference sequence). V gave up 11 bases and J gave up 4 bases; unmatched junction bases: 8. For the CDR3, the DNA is TGTGCCGGTTCCTACAGGGGTTACAATGAGCAGTTCTTC. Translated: CAGSYRGYNEQFF.

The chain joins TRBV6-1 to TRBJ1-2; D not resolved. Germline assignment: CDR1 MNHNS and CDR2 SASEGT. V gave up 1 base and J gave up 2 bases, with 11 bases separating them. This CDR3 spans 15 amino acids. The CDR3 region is CASSEDMTTNYGYTF. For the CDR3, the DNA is TGTGCCAGCAGTGAAGATATGACAACGAACTATGGCTACACCTTC.

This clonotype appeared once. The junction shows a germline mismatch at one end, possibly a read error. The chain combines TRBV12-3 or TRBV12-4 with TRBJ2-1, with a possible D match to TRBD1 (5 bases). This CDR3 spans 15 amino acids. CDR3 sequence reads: CASTKLSGANNELFF. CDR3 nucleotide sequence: TGTGCCAGCACCAAACTGAGTGGGGCCAACAATGAGCTGTTCTTC.

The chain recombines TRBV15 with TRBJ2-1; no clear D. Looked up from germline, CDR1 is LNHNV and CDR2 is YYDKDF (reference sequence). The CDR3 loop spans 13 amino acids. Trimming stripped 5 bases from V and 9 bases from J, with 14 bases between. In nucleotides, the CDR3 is TGTGCCACCAGCCCGAGCTCAGTCCGTGAGCAGTTCTTC. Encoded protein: CATSPSSVREQFF.

For the CDR3, the DNA is TGTGCCAGCAGTTTATGGACTCTCGGGGATCTAGCCAAAAACATTCAGTACTTC. It translates to CASSLWTLGDLAKNIQYF. The V call is TRBV28, the J call TRBJ2-4, with D perhaps matching TRBD2 (5 bases). The CDR3 spans 18 residues. Germline values: CDR1 MDHEN, CDR2 SYDVKM. Trimming removed 0 bases at V and 0 bases at J, with 15 bases between.

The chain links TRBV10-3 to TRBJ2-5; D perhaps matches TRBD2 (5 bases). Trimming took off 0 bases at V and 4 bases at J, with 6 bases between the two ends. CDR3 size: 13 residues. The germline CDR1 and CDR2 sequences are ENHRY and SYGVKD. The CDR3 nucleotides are TGTGCCATCAGTGAGTCTCGGGGAGAGACCCAGTACTTC. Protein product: CAISESRGETQYF.

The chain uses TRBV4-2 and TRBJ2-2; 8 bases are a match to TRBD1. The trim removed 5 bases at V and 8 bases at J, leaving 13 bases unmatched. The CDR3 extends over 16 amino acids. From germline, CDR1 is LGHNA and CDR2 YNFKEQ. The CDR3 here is CASSTLLDRGGGELFF. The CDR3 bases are TGTGCCAGCAGCACATTACTAGACAGGGGAGGAGGGGAGCTGTTTTTT.

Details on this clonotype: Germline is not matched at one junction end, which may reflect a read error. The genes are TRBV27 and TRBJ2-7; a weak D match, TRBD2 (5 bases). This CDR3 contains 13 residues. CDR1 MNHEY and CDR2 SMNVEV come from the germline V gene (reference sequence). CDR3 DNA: TGTGCCGGCAGTACAACCGGAGGCTACGAGCAGTACTTC. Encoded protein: CAGSTTGGYEQYF.

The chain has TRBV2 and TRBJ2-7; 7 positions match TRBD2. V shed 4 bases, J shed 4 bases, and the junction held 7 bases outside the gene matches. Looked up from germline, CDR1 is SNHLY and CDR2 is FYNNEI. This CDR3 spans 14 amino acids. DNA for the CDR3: TGTGCCAGCAGTGGCGGGAGCGGCAGGTACGAGCAGTACTTC. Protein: CASSGGSGRYEQYF.

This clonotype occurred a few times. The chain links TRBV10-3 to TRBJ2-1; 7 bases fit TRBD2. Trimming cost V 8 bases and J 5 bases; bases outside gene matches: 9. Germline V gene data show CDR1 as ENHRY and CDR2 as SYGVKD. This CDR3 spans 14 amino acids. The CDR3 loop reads CAIGARAGNNEQFF. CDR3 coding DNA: TGTGCCATCGGGGCACGAGCGGGGAACAATGAGCAGTTCTTC.

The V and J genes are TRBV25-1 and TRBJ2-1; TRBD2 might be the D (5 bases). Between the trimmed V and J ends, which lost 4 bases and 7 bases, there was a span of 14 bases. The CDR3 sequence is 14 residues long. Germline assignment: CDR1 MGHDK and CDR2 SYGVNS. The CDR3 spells CASSAATRGNEQFF. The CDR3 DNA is TGTGCCAGCAGTGCCGCAACCCGGGGAAATGAGCAGTTCTTC.